The 14 T cell receptor beta chains below come from one sample, sequenced in a study of shared clonotypes between healthy human individuals. The protocol was immunoSEQ multiplex PCR, while the TCRdb copy is restricted to in-frame clones and leaves out a portion. This sample has roughly 1 million clones, with about 75% found just once. What was sequenced was memory CD4+ T cells sorted from blood. The subset was: CD45RA-negative fraction. These receptors were collected from a man between 18 and 29 years old in good health.

The genes are TRBV5-1 and TRBJ2-5; 7 bases agree with TRBD2. After removal of 4 bases from V and 6 bases from J, the junction contained 6 bases not matched to a gene. CDR1 and CDR2 (germline): SGHRS, YFSETQ. The CDR3 covers 13 residues. CDR3: CASSAGLGKTQYF. The CDR3 DNA is TGCGCCAGCAGCGCCGGACTAGGCAAGACCCAGTACTTC.

The chain employs TRBV14 and TRBJ2-7; TRBD2 aligns across 10 bases. The ends lost 4 bases at V and 0 bases at J; junction bases unmatched: 3. CDR1 and CDR2 (germline): SGHDN, FVKESK. This CDR3 spans 15 amino acids. In DNA form, the CDR3 reads TGTGCCAGCAGCCTGGGGACTAGCGCCTCCTACGAGCAGTACTTC. Its translation is CASSLGTSASYEQYF.

This clone was observed a handful of times. The chain recombines TRBV21-1 with TRBJ1-1; TRBD1, as called in the table, went unchecked against the DNA. TRBV21-1 is a recognized pseudogene. The CDR3 is made up of 14 amino acids. CDR3 DNA: TGTGCCAGCAGCAAAGGGCAGGGTCACACTGAAGCTTTCTTT. This gives the protein CASSKGQGHTEAFF.

The J gene is TRBJ1-5, the V gene TRBV10-3; D is undetermined. The V end lost 3 bases, the J end lost 6 bases, and 12 bases lay between the germline ends. Germline values: CDR1 ENHRY, CDR2 SYGVKD. The CDR3 consists of 14 residues. The CDR3 spells CAISDGFLGQPQHF. The DNA of the CDR3 is TGTGCCATCAGTGATGGGTTTTTAGGTCAGCCCCAGCATTTT.

The genes are TRBV6-5 and TRBJ1-1; maybe TRBD1 (5 bases). Germline V gene data show CDR1 as MNHEY and CDR2 as SVGAGI. The CDR3 is made up of 14 amino acids. Trimming pared 1 base from V and 1 base from J, leaving 7 bases between. In nucleotides, the CDR3 is TGTGCCAGCAGTTACTGGGGGAGGAACACTGAAGCTTTCTTT. It encodes CASSYWGRNTEAFF.

V and J are TRBV10-3 and TRBJ2-7, with D perhaps given as TRBD1 or TRBD2 (6 bases each). This CDR3 contains 15 residues. CDR1 ENHRY and CDR2 SYGVKD come from the germline V gene. Trimming left V 5 bases short and J 2 bases short, with 16 bases between. The CDR3 DNA reads as TGTGCCATCAGTAAGGAAGGGGGGTCTCCCTACGAGCAGTACTTC. It yields the protein CAISKEGGSPYEQYF.

The chain links TRBV5-4 to TRBJ2-3, with TRBD2 identical over 7 bases. Per the germline V gene, CDR1 is SGHNT and CDR2 is YYREEE (reference sequence). The CDR3 length is 15 residues. V was clipped by 4 bases and J by 1 base; unmatched bases: 6. The CDR3 region has the DNA TGTGCCAGCAGCGGGGGGAGGGGCGGCACAGATACGCAGTATTTT. Translation: CASSGGRGGTDTQYF.

The rearrangement links TRBV28 to TRBJ1-1; D gene uncertain. The V gene lost 8 bases and the J gene lost 11 bases, with 21 bases spanning the gap. The CDR3 runs 13 residues. The germline gives CDR1 MDHEN, CDR2 SYDVKM. The CDR3, as DNA: TGTGCCAGCGATCCGCAGCCCTTTCCCGGGGCTTTCTTT. This sequence encodes CASDPQPFPGAFF.

The rearrangement uses TRBV11-2 and TRBJ2-3; D might be TRBD1 (6 bases). Trimming stripped 6 bases from V and 2 bases from J, with 9 bases between. This CDR3 region has 13 residues. Germline loops: CDR1 SGHAT, CDR2 FQNNGV. CDR3 amino acids: CASRGTNTDTQYF. In nucleotides, the CDR3 is TGTGCCAGCAGAGGGACAAACACAGATACGCAGTATTTT.

On this clone itself: Its ends do not fully match the called genes, so a read error is possible. The rearrangement joins TRBV5-1 to TRBJ2-1, with TRBD2 as a possible D gene (5 bases). The CDR3 length is 16 residues. Germline-derived CDR1 and CDR2 are SGHRS and YFSETQ. The CDR3 region has the DNA TGCGCCAGCAACTTGGCCTCGGGAATCTCCTACAATGAGCAGTTCTTC. It is translated as CASNLASGISYNEQFF.

The chain employs TRBV7-8 and TRBJ2-1, with 14 bases matching TRBD2. V lost 2 bases and J lost 8; bases outside the gene matches: 5. Germline CDR1 reads SGHVS; CDR2 reads FQNEAQ. The CDR3 runs 16 residues. CDR3: CASSLRTSGGRDEQFF. DNA for the CDR3: TGTGCCAGCAGCTTACGGACTAGCGGGGGGAGGGATGAGCAGTTCTTC.

The rearrangement joins TRBV11-3 to TRBJ2-5; D ambiguous. The CDR3 is 13 amino acids. The V gene lost 7 bases and the J gene lost 1 base, with 10 bases spanning the gap. CDR1 and CDR2 (germline): SGHNT, YENEEA. The CDR3 protein is CASTPWGQETQYF. CDR3 nucleotides: TGTGCCAGCACCCCGTGGGGCCAAGAGACCCAGTACTTC.

The chain carries TRBV7-2 and TRBJ1-5, with D uncertain. Per the germline V gene, CDR1 is SGHTA and CDR2 is FQGNSA. CDR3 size: 14 residues. Trimming shortened V by 1 base and J by 7 bases, and 11 bases separated the two germline ends. In nucleotides, the CDR3 is TGTGCCAGCAGCTTAGTCGGGGAAGGCCAGCCCCAGCATTTT. This sequence encodes CASSLVGEGQPQHF.

The chain employs TRBV4-3 and TRBJ2-7; no definite D call. Germline CDR1 and CDR2: LGHNA and YSLEER. The CDR3 is made up of 15 amino acids. With 0 bases removed from V and 0 bases from J, the gap between germline ends came to 9 bases. Here the CDR3 DNA reads TGCGCCAGCAGCCAAGATCCCCCAAGCTCCTACGAGCAGTACTTC. This gives the protein CASSQDPPSSYEQYF.